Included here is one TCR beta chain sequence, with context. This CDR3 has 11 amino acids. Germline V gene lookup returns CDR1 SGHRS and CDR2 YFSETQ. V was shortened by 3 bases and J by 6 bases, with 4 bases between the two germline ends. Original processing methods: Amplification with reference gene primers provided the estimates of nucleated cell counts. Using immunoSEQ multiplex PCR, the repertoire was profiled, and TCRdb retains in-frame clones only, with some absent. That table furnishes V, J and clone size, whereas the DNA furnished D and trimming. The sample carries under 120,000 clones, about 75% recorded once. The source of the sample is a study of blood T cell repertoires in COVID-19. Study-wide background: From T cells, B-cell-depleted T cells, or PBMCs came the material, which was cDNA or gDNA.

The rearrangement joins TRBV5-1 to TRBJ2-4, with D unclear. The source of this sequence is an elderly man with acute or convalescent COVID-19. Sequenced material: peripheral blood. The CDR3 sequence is CASSSGNIQYF. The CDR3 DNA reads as TGCGCCAGCAGCTCGGGAAACATTCAGTACTTC.